This TCR beta chain was sequenced for a study of immune evolution from preneoplasia to lung adenocarcinoma. General study points: Later-stage lesions seemingly showed higher T cell density and diversity than normal lung.

Histologic diagnosis was independently verified by two lung pathologists. The V and J ends lost 8 bases and 7 bases, in that order; junction bases with no gene match: 8. CDR1 MDHEN and CDR2 SYDVKM come from the germline V gene. The CDR3 runs to 13 residues. To note about this clone: The antigen remains unidentified.

The protocol was immunoSEQ multiplex PCR, while the TCRdb copy is restricted to in-frame clones and leaves out a portion. This sample has about 40,000 clones, with around 74% found just once. Sequenced sample: FFPE invasive lung adenocarcinoma tissue. The sequence was obtained from a person in their sixties or seventies with lung adenocarcinoma. This chain uses TRBV28 with TRBJ1-5; 7 bases match TRBD1. The DNA of the CDR3 is TGTGCCAGCCTCGACAGGGAGGGACAGCCCCAGCATTTT. Its protein is CASLDREGQPQHF.